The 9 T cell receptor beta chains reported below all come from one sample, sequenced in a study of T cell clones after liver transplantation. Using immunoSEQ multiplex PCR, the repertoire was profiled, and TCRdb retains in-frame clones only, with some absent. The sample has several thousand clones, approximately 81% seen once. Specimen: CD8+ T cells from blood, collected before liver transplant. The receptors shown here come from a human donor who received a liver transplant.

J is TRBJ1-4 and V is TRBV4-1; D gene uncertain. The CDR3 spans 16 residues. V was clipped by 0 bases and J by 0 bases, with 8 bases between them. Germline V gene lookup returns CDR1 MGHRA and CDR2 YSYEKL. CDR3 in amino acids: CASSQDGKATNEKLFF. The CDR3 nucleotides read TGCGCCAGCAGCCAAGATGGCAAAGCAACTAATGAAAAACTGTTTTTT.

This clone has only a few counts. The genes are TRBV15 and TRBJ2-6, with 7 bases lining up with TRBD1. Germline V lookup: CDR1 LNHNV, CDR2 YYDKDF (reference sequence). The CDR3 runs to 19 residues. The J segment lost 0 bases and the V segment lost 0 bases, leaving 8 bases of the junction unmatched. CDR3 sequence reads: CATSRDPGGTLSGANVLTF. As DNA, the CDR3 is TGTGCCACCAGCAGAGACCCAGGGGGAACCCTCTCTGGGGCCAACGTCCTGACTTTC.

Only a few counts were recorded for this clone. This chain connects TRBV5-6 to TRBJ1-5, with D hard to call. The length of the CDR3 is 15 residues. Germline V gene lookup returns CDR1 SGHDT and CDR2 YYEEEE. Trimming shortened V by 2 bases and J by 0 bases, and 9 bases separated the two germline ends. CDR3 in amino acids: CASSLQPYSNQPQHF. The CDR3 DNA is TGTGCCAGCAGCTTACAGCCATATAGCAATCAGCCCCAGCATTTT.

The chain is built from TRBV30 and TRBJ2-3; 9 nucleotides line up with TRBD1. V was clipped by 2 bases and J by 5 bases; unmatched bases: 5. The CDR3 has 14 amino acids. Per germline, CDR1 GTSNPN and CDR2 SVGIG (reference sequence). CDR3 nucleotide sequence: TGTGCCTGGAGTCAAACAGGGGGCAGAGATACGCAGTATTTT. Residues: CAWSQTGGRDTQYF.

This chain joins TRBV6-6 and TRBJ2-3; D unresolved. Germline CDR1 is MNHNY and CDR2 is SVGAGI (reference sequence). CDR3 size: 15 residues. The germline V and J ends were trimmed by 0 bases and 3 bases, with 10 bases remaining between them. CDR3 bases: TGTGCCAGCAGTTACTCGATGTCAGCAACAGATACGCAGTATTTT. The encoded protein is CASSYSMSATDTQYF.

CDR3 DNA sequence: TGTGCCAGCAGTTTAGGACAGGGGTACGAGCAGTACTTC. This encodes CASSLGQGYEQYF. This chain links TRBV6-1 with TRBJ2-7; 9 bases match TRBD1. The CDR3 has 13 amino acids. Germline lookup yields CDR1 MNHNS and CDR2 SASEGT. Losses at the gene ends were 5 bases for V and 4 bases for J; bases not matched to a gene: 3.

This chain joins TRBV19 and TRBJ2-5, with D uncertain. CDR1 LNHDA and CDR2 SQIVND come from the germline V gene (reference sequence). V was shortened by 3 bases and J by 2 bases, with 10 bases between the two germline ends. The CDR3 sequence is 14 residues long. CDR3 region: CASSMTLGQETQYF. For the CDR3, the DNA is TGTGCCAGTAGTATGACCTTAGGACAAGAGACCCAGTACTTC.

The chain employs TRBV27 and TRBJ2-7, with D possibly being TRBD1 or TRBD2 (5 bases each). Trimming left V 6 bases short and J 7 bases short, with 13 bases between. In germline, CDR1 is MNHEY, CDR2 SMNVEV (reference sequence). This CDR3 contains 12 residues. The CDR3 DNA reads TGTGCCAGCAGCAATTGGGGGAGTGAGCAGTACTTC. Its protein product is CASSNWGSEQYF.

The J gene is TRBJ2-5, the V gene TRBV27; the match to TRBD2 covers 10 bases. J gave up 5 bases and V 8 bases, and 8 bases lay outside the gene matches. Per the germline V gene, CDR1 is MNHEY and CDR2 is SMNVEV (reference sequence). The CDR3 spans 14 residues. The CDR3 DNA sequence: TGTGCCAGCCATCCTAGCGGGAGTCTGGAGACCCAGTACTTC. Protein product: CASHPSGSLETQYF.